These 23 T cell receptor beta chains originate from one sample sequenced in a study of T cells after yellow fever vaccination. TCRdb independently ran MiXCR on the 5' RACE reads; one entry per CDR3 protein. The sample yields fewer than 650,000 distinct CDR3 sequences, less than 25% seen once. This specimen was PBMCs, taken 21 days after the first yellow fever vaccination. The source of these receptors is a man aged 18 to 29 who received the YFV17D yellow fever vaccine.

The chain combines TRBV12-3 or TRBV12-4 with TRBJ2-7, with D perhaps given as TRBD1 or TRBD2 (6 bases each). There are 15 residues in the CDR3. Trimming removed 4 bases from V and 3 bases from J, with 16 bases in between. The CDR3 DNA follows: TGTGCCAGCAGTTCCCATAAAGGGGGGAGCTACGAGCAGTACTTC. Its protein product is CASSSHKGGSYEQYF.

This chain joins TRBV5-1 and TRBJ1-4; D remains unclear. V shed 4 bases and J shed 4 bases, with 8 bases lying between them. The germline gives CDR1 SGHRS, CDR2 YFSETQ. This CDR3 contains 13 residues. CDR3 DNA: TGCGCCAGCAGCCTTAAAGATAATGAAAAACTGTTTTTT. Its translation is CASSLKDNEKLFF.

This CDR3 is CASSLPQGAETYEQYF. The CDR3 nucleotides are TGTGCCAGCAGCCTCCCCCAGGGGGCAGAAACCTACGAGCAGTACTTC. This chain joins TRBV7-8 and TRBJ2-7, with TRBD1 matching over 8 bases. CDR1 and CDR2 from the germline V gene are SGHVS and FQNEAQ. The CDR3 has 16 amino acids. V dropped 5 bases and J dropped 2; count of bases not matched to a gene: 11.

This chain uses TRBV7-3 with TRBJ2-5; possible D gene TRBD1, 6 bases. Trimming shortened V by 3 bases and J by 4 bases, and 9 bases separated the two germline ends. The CDR3 consists of 13 residues. The germline V gene encodes CDR1 SGHTA and CDR2 FQGTGA. The CDR3 spells CASSFRRGETQYF. The CDR3 nucleotides are TGTGCCAGCAGCTTCCGCAGGGGAGAGACCCAGTACTTC.

A few counts support this clonotype. Being one base from a much bigger clone, this may be a read error. J is TRBJ2-3 and V is TRBV20-1; possibly TRBD1 or TRBD2 for D (5 bases each). The CDR3 spans 16 residues. Germline CDR1 is DFQATT and CDR2 is SNEGSKA (reference sequence). The CDR3 region is CCARGFLANSSDTQYF. DNA for the CDR3: TGCTGTGCTAGGGGCTTTCTAGCAAATAGCTCCGATACGCAGTATTTT.

In its sample, this clonotype was seen a few times. This chain connects TRBV5-5 to TRBJ2-7; 8 bases are a match to TRBD1. Germline CDR1 reads SGHKS; CDR2 reads YYEKEE (reference sequence). V trimming: 3 bases; J trimming: 4 bases; junction bases outside the gene matches: 9. This CDR3 is 15 amino acids long. CDR3 sequence: CASSYGQGAFYEQYF. In DNA form, the CDR3 reads TGTGCCAGCAGCTACGGACAGGGAGCATTTTACGAGCAGTACTTC.

The table lists this clonotype with a few counts. J is TRBJ1-2 and V is TRBV4-2, with D tentatively TRBD1 (6 bases). V shed 0 bases and J shed 2 bases, with 13 bases lying between them. Per the germline V gene, CDR1 is LGHNA and CDR2 is YNFKEQ. This CDR3 comprises 16 residues. In nucleotides, the CDR3 is TGTGCCAGCAGCCAAGATCGACAGGCCATCAACTATGGCTACACCTTC. Its translation: CASSQDRQAINYGYTF.

This clonotype turned up a few times. The chain carries TRBV20-1 and TRBJ2-7; D is uncertain. The V gene lost 4 bases and the J gene lost 2 bases, with 24 bases spanning the gap. Germline CDR1 reads DFQATT; CDR2 reads SNEGSKA (reference sequence). The CDR3 has 17 residues. CDR3: CSATVVKISKNAYEQYF. In DNA, the CDR3 is TGCAGTGCTACTGTTGTAAAGATTTCAAAGAACGCCTACGAGCAGTACTTC.

The chain uses TRBV27 and TRBJ2-6; no definite D call. Between the trimmed V and J ends, which lost 5 bases and 0 bases, there was a span of 11 bases. Germline CDR1 MNHEY, CDR2 SMNVEV (reference sequence). This CDR3 contains 16 residues. The CDR3 region has the DNA TGTGCCAGCAGTCCATACAGCCTCTCTGGGGCCAACGTCCTGACTTTC. Protein product: CASSPYSLSGANVLTF.

This clonotype has only a few counts. The gene calls are TRBV6-2 or TRBV6-3 and TRBJ1-1; D is possibly TRBD1 (5 bases). V lost 8 bases and J 0 bases, leaving 13 bases between the germline ends. Per the germline V gene, CDR1 is MNHEY and CDR2 is SVGEGT. CDR3 length: 14 amino acids. As DNA, the CDR3 is TGTGCCAGCCGACGAGGGGAAATGAACACTGAAGCTTTCTTT. Protein: CASRRGEMNTEAFF.

The chain links TRBV7-2 to TRBJ2-1; 16 nucleotides line up with TRBD2. The V segment lost 5 bases and the J segment 7 bases; nucleotides outside the gene matches: 5. This CDR3 contains 16 residues. CDR1 and CDR2 from the germline V gene are SGHTA and FQGNSA. The CDR3 is CASSPGLAGGGNEQFF. The CDR3 DNA sequence: TGTGCCAGCAGCCCGGGACTAGCGGGAGGGGGGAATGAGCAGTTCTTC.

This chain connects TRBV7-9 to TRBJ2-7; D gene unclear. V was shortened by 3 bases and J by 0 bases, with 9 bases between the two germline ends. The V gene's germline CDR1 is SEHNR and CDR2 FQNEAQ (reference sequence). The CDR3 spans 14 residues. This CDR3 is CASSFNPGSYEQYF. CDR3 coding DNA: TGTGCCAGCAGCTTCAACCCCGGCTCCTACGAGCAGTACTTC.

The CDR3, as DNA: TGTGCCAGCAGTTTATTTCCGGGCGCAGGGAATCAGCCCCAGCATTTT. Amino acids: CASSLFPGAGNQPQHF. The chain has TRBV12-3 or TRBV12-4 and TRBJ1-5; a weak D match, TRBD1 (5 bases). Trimming left V 2 bases short and J 4 bases short, with 15 bases between. There are 16 residues in the CDR3.

This clonotype has only a few counts. This chain joins TRBV18 and TRBJ2-1; D gene uncertain. The V end lost 6 bases, the J end lost 0 bases, and 9 bases lay between the germline ends. The CDR3 contains 14 residues. Germline-derived CDR1 and CDR2 are KGHSH and LQKENI. The CDR3 spells CASSRPGSYNEQFF. The CDR3 region has the DNA TGTGCCAGCTCCCGTCCTGGCTCCTACAATGAGCAGTTCTTC.

The genes are TRBV7-3 and TRBJ2-1; D assignment may be TRBD1 or TRBD2 (6 bases each). Germline-derived CDR1 and CDR2 are SGHTA and FQGTGA. The CDR3 runs 13 residues. The V end was cut by 5 bases, the J end by 5 bases, with 10 bases between. The chain's CDR3 is CASSPGANNEQFF. CDR3 nucleotide sequence: TGTGCCAGCAGCCCGGGGGCAAACAATGAGCAGTTCTTC.

This clonotype has more than one count but fewer than ten. The DNA of the CDR3 is TGTGCCAGCAGCCCCGGGTGGACCGGGGAGCTGTTTTTT. Amino acids: CASSPGWTGELFF. The V and J genes are TRBV6-1 and TRBJ2-2; D is undetermined. Trimming took off 6 bases at V and 5 bases at J, with 10 bases between the two ends. This CDR3 has 13 residues. Germline values: CDR1 MNHNS, CDR2 SASEGT.

The V call is TRBV5-1, the J call TRBJ2-2; 10 positions agree with TRBD1. Germline trimming cut 2 bases from V and 5 bases from J; bases unmatched to any gene: 6. The CDR3 has 16 residues. CDR1 is SGHRS, CDR2 YFSETQ, per germline. The CDR3 loop is CASSFDRGRGTGELFF. In DNA, the CDR3 is TGCGCCAGCAGCTTCGACAGGGGGCGGGGGACCGGGGAGCTGTTTTTT.

This clonotype was recorded a few times. The chain links TRBV12-3 or TRBV12-4 to TRBJ1-5; D unclear. The CDR3 length is 15 residues. V was cut by 5 bases and J by 3 bases, with 14 bases left in between. The CDR3 DNA reads as TGTGCCAGCAGTCTTCAGTCGAATTTCAATCAGCCCCAGCATTTT. Protein sequence: CASSLQSNFNQPQHF.

The gene calls are TRBV21-1 and TRBJ2-7; the table's D call, TRBD1, has no DNA check behind it. TRBV21-1 is shown as a pseudogene. The CDR3 contains 16 residues. CDR3 DNA: TGTGCCAGCAGCAATTTTCGGGGCGCGGGGTCCTACGAGCAGTACGTC. It specifies CASSNFRGAGSYEQYV.

This sequence joins TRBV2 and TRBJ2-6; 7 bases agree with TRBD1. J lost 2 bases, V lost 9 bases, and 1 base had no gene match. The CDR3 loop spans 13 amino acids. Germline CDR1 is SNHLY and CDR2 is FYNNEI. The CDR3 here is CASQGAGANVLTF. The DNA of the CDR3 is TGTGCCAGTCAGGGGGCTGGGGCCAACGTCCTGACTTTC. Supplemented by reference TRBV2 and TRBJ2-6, the full variable domain reads EPEVTQTPSHQVTQMGQEVILRCVPISNHLYFYWYRQILGQKVEFLVSFYNNEISEKSEIFDDQFSVERPDGSNFTLKIRSTKLEDSAMYFCASQGAGANVLTFGAGSRLTVL.

This clonotype has only a few counts. The V gene is TRBV20-1, the J gene TRBJ1-1, with a weak D call TRBD1 (6 bases). Per the germline V gene, CDR1 is DFQATT and CDR2 is SNEGSKA (reference sequence). V lost 2 bases and J 1 base, leaving 8 bases between the germline ends. The CDR3 runs 13 residues. The CDR3 loop reads CSARRQANTEAFF. DNA of the CDR3: TGCAGTGCTAGAAGACAGGCGAACACTGAAGCTTTCTTT.

This clonotype was seen a handful of times. The V call is TRBV18, the J call TRBJ2-6, with TRBD2 matching over 14 bases. Losses at the gene ends were 6 bases for V and 2 bases for J; bases not matched to a gene: 9. Germline V gives CDR1 KGHSH, CDR2 LQKENI. This CDR3 region has 19 residues. CDR3 DNA: TGTGCCAGCTCCCCCGGACTAGCGGGGGGCCTGACTGGGGCCAACGTCCTGACTTTC. Translated, it gives CASSPGLAGGLTGANVLTF.

This clonotype was counted a few times. The V gene is TRBV3-1, the J gene TRBJ2-1; 12 positions match TRBD1. In germline, CDR1 is LGHDT, CDR2 YNNKEL (reference sequence). V was pared by 4 bases and J by 8 bases, with 3 bases of the junction left unmatched. CDR3 length equals 14 residues. DNA of the CDR3: TGTGCCAGCAGCCCCCGGGACAGGGGGCATGAGCAGTTCTTC. It encodes CASSPRDRGHEQFF.